Following are 2 T cell receptor beta chains from one sample sequenced in a study of memory CD4+ T cells and cytomegalovirus serostatus. Some clones are missing from TCRdb's copy, which holds only in-frame ones; the method was immunoSEQ multiplex PCR. The sample includes almost 45,000 clones, 79% seen only once; the top ten take roughly 1.1%. Single viable CD3+CD4+CD8-CD45RO+ cells were sorted as the memory CD4+ T cells. Sequenced input: memory CD4+ T cells from blood. These receptors were obtained from an adult in good health and CMV-seronegative.

The CDR3, as DNA: TGTGCCAGCAGCCCAGGGGCTAACTATGGCTACACCTTC. Its protein product is CASSPGANYGYTF. The chain has TRBV4-2 and TRBJ1-2; D is possibly TRBD1 (6 bases). The CDR3 length is 13 residues. V lost 4 bases to trimming and J lost 0 bases, with 6 bases between them. CDR1 and CDR2 (germline): LGHNA, YNFKEQ.

The rearrangement links TRBV19 to TRBJ1-2; 10 positions match TRBD1. The length of the CDR3 is 12 residues. Per the germline V gene, CDR1 is LNHDA and CDR2 is SQIVND (reference sequence). J lost 6 bases, V lost 6 bases, and 1 base had no gene match. The CDR3, as DNA: TGTGCCAGTAGGGACAGGGGGGATGGCTACACCTTC. Translation gives CASRDRGDGYTF.